One and the same sample provided the 5 T cell receptor beta chains below, sequenced in a study of cytomegalovirus exposure and HLA in healthy donors. Use of 60 Vbeta and 13 Jbeta primers characterized the PCR. Profiled with immunoSEQ multiplex PCR; TCRdb holds only in-frame clones, not every one. The sample lists about 150,000 clones, around 80% occurring once. The specimen sequenced was PBMCs. These TCRs come from a woman younger than 35 in good health and CMV-seronegative.

This sequence joins TRBV29-1 and TRBJ2-7; 8 bases map to TRBD1. The length of the CDR3 is 14 residues. CDR1 and CDR2 (germline): SQVTM, ANQGSEA. After removal of 3 bases from V and 4 bases from J, the junction contained 8 bases not matched to a gene. This CDR3 reads CSVEGGQGAYEQYF. In nucleotides, the CDR3 is TGCAGCGTTGAGGGGGGTCAGGGGGCTTACGAGCAGTACTTC.

The V call is TRBV7-2, the J call TRBJ1-5; 7 bases line up with TRBD1. The V gene's germline CDR1 is SGHTA and CDR2 FQGNSA. The V segment lost 4 bases and the J segment 1 base; nucleotides outside the gene matches: 4. The CDR3 loop spans 15 amino acids. CDR3 loop: CASSSQGLSNQPQHF. DNA for the CDR3: TGTGCCAGCAGCTCACAGGGGTTAAGCAATCAGCCCCAGCATTTT. Variable domain in full (rest from reference TRBV7-2 and TRBJ1-5): GAGVSQSPSNKVTEKGKDVELRCDPISGHTALYWYRQSLGQGLEFLIYFQGNSAPDKSGLPSDRFSAERTGGSVSTLTIQRTQQEDSAVYLCASSSQGLSNQPQHFGDGTRLSIL.

The chain joins TRBV5-8 to TRBJ1-5; D is undetermined. The V end was cut by 2 bases, the J end by 3 bases, with 9 bases between. This CDR3 comprises 14 residues. Germline values: CDR1 SGHTS, CDR2 YDEGEE. Here the CDR3 reads CASSFPPINQPQHF. The CDR3 DNA reads TGTGCCAGCAGCTTCCCCCCCATCAATCAGCCCCAGCATTTT.

J is TRBJ1-6 and V is TRBV18; 7 bases match TRBD1. Trimming took 2 bases from V and 6 from J; bases not matched to a gene: 4. There are 15 residues in the CDR3. CDR1 is KGHSH and CDR2 is LQKENI in the germline V gene. CDR3 protein: CASSPNRDSNSPLHF. The CDR3 DNA follows: TGTGCCAGCTCACCAAACCGGGACAGTAATTCACCCCTCCACTTT.

This clone was detected only once. An end of the junction does not agree with germline; a read error may underlie this. The rearrangement links TRBV6-5 to TRBJ2-4, with a weak D call TRBD1 (6 bases). The CDR3 contains 16 residues. Germline loops: CDR1 MNHEY, CDR2 SVGAGI. In DNA form, the CDR3 reads TGTGCCAGCAGTTACGACACAGGGCTGGCCAAAAACAGTCAGTACTTC. This encodes CASSYDTGLAKNSQYF.